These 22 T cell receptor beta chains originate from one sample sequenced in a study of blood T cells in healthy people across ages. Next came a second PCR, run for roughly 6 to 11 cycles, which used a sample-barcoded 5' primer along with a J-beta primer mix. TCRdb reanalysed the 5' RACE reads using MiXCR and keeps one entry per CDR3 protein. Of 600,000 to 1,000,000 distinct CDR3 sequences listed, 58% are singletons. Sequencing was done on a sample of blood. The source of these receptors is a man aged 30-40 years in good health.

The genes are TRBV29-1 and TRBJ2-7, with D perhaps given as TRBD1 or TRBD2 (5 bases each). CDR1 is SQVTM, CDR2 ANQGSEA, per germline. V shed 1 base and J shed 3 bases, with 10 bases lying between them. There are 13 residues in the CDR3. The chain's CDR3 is CSVEGGSGYEQYF. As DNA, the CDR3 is TGCAGCGTTGAAGGGGGGTCGGGCTACGAGCAGTACTTC.

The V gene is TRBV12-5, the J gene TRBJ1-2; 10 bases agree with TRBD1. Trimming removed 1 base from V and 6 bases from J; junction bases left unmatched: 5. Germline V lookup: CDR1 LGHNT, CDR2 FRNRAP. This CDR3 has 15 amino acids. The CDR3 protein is CASGLAPTGGNGYTF. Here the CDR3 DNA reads TGTGCTAGTGGTTTGGCCCCGACAGGGGGCAATGGCTACACCTTC.

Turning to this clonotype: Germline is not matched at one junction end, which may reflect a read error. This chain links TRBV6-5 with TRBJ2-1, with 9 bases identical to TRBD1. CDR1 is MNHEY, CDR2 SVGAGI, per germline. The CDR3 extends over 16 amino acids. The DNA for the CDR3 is TGTGCCAGTAGTTACACGTGGACAGGGGAAAACAATGAGCAGTTCTTC. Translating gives CASSYTWTGENNEQFF.

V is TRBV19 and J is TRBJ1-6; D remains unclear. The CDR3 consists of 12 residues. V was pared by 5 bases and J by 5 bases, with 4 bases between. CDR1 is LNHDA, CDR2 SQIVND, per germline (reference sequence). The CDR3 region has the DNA TGTGCCAGTAGTGAGAATAATTCACCCCTCCACTTT. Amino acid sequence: CASSENNSPLHF.

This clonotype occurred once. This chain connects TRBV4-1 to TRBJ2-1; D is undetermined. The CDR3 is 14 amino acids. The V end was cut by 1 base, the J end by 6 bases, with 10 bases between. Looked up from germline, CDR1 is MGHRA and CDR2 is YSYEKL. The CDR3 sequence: CASSQGLGPNEQFF. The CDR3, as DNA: TGCGCCAGCAGCCAAGGGCTAGGACCCAATGAGCAGTTCTTC.

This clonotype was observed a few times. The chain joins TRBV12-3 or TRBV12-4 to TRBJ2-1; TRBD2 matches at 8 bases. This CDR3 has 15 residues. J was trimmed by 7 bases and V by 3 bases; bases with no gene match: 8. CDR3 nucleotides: TGTGCCAGCAGTTTGTCACGGGAGGGCCGGAATGAGCAGTTCTTC. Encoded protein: CASSLSREGRNEQFF.

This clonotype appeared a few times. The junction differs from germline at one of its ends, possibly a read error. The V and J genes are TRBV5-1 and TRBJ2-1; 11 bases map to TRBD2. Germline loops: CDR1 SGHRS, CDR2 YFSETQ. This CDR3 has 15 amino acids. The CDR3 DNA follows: TGTGCCAGCAGCCTTAGCGGGGGGGACTACAATGAGCAGTTCTTC. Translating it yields CASSLSGGDYNEQFF.

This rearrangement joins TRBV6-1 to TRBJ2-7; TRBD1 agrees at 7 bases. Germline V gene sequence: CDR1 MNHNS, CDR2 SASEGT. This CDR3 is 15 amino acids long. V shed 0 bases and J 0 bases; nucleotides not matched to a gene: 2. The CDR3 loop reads CASSEAGDSSYEQYF. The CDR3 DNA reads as TGTGCCAGCAGTGAAGCAGGGGACAGCTCCTACGAGCAGTACTTC.

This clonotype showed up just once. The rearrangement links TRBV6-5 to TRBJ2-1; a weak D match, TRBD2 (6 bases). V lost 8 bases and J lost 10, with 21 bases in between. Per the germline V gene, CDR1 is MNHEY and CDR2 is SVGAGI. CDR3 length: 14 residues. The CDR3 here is CASCSRGWGEEQFF. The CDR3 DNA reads TGTGCCAGCTGTTCGCGAGGCTGGGGGGAAGAGCAGTTCTTC.

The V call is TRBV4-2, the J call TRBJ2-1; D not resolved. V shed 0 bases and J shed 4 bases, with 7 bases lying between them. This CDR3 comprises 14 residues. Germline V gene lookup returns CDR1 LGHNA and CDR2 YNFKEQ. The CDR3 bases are TGTGCCAGCAGCCAAGATCTCCCGTACAATGAGCAGTTCTTC. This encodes CASSQDLPYNEQFF.

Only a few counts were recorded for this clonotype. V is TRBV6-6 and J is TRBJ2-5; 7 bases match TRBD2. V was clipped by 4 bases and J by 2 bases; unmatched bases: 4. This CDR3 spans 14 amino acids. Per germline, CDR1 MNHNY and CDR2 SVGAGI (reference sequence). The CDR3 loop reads CASSSASGQETQYF. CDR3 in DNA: TGTGCCAGCAGTTCGGCTAGCGGACAAGAGACCCAGTACTTC.

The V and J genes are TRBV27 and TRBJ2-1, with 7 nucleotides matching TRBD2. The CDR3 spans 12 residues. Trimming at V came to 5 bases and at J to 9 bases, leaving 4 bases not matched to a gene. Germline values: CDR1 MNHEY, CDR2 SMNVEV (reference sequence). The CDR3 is CASSGREVEQFF. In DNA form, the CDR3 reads TGTGCCAGCAGTGGGAGGGAGGTTGAGCAGTTCTTC.

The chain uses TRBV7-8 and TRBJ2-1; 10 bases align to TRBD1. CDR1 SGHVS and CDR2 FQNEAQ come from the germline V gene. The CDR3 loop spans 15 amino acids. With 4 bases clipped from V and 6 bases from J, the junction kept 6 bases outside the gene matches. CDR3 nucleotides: TGTGCCAGCAGCTCCCTAGGACAGGGGGTCAATGAGCAGTTCTTC. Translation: CASSSLGQGVNEQFF. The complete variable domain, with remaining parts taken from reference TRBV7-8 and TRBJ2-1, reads GAGVSQSPRYKVAKRGQDVALRCDPISGHVSLFWYQQALGQGPEFLTYFQNEAQLDKSGLPSDRFFAERPEGSVSTLKIQRTQQEDSAVYLCASSSLGQGVNEQFFGPGTRLTVL.

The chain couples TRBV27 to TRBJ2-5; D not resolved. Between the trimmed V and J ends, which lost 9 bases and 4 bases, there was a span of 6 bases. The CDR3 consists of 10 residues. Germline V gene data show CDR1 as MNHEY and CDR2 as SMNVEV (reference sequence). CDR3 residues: CARSGETQYF. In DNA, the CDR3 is TGTGCCAGGTCTGGAGAGACCCAGTACTTC.

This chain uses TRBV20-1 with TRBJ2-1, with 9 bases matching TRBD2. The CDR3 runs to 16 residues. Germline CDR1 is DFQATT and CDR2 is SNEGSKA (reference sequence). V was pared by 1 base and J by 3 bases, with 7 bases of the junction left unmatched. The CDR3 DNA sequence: TGCAGTGCTAGAGGGCAGACTAGCGGAGACTACAATGAGCAGTTCTTC. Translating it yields CSARGQTSGDYNEQFF.

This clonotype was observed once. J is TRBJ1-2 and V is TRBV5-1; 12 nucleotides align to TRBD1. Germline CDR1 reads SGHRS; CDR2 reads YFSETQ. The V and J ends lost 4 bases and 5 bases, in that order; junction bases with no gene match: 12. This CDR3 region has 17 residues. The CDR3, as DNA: TGCGCCAGCAGCCCGTGGGACAGGGGGCATCAAACTTATGGCTACACCTTC. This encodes CASSPWDRGHQTYGYTF.

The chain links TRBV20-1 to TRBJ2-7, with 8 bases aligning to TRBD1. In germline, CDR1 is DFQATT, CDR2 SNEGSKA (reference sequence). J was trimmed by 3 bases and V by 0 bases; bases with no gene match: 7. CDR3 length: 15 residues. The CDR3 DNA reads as TGCAGTGCTAGAGATCTAAAGGACAGGGTCTACGAGCAGTACTTC. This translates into CSARDLKDRVYEQYF.

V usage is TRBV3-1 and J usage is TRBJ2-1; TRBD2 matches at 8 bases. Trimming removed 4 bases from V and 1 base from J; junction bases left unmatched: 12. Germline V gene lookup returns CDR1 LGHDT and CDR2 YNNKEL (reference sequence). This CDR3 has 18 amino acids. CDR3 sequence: CASSPPRLARWSYNEQFF. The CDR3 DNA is TGTGCCAGCAGCCCCCCCCGACTAGCGAGATGGTCCTACAATGAGCAGTTCTTC.

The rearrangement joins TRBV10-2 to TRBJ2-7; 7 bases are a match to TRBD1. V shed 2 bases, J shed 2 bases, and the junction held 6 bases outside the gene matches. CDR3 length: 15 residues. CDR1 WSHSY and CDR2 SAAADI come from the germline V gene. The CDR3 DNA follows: TGCGCCAGCAGTGAGCTGACAGGGCAAACCTACGAGCAGTACTTC. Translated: CASSELTGQTYEQYF.

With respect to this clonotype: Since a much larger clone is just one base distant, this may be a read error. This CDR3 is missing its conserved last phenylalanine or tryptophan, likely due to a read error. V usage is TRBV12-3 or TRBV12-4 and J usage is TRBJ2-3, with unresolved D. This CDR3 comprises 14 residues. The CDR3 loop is CASSFRVAGDAQYS. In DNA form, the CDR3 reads TGTGCCAGCAGTTTCAGAGTGGCCGGAGATGCGCAGTATTCT.

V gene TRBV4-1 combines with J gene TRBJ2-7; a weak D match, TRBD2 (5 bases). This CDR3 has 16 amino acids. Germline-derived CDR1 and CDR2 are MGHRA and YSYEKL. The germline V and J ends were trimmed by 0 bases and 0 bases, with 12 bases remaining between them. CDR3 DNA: TGCGCCAGCAGCCAAGACGGGCGGGCCAACTCCTACGAGCAGTACTTC. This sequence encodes CASSQDGRANSYEQYF.

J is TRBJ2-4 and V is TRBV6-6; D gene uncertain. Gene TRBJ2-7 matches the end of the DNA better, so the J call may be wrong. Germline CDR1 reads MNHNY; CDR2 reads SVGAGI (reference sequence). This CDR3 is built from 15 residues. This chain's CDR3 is CASSYHGENPYEQYF. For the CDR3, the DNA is TGTGCCAGCAGTTACCACGGCGAAAACCCCTACGAGCAGTACTTC.